The clone carrying this TCR beta chain is medium-sized (0.01 to 0.1%) within its sample. The antigen is undetermined. Individual cDNA molecules received unique molecular identifiers. TCRdb reprocessed the 5' RACE reads with MiXCR, giving one entry per CDR3 protein. The sample comprises more than 55,000 distinct CDR3 sequences, approximately 12% of which are singletons, and around 4.7% rests with the top ten. The ends were cut back, 6 bases at V and 0 bases at J, with 12 bases in the middle. Germline assignment: CDR1 SQVTM and CDR2 ANQGSEA. The CDR3 is made up of 14 amino acids. These data come from a study of early T cells in non-severe SARS-CoV-2 infection. The overall study: Alpha and beta chains were unpaired, from unsorted whole-blood bulk RNA.

Study-level findings and limits: There was a bias toward anti-spike CD8 responses in VDJdb matching, which missed private and CD4 specificities.

V gene TRBV29-1 combines with J gene TRBJ2-4, with a tentative D call TRBD1 (6 bases). Sequenced: whole blood. This sequence originates from an adult who was a healthcare worker with PCR-confirmed SARS-CoV-2 infection or an uninfected control (not recorded which). CDR3 bases: TGCAGCGTCCGACAGGCTCTAGCCAAAAACATTCAGTACTTC. Protein: CSVRQALAKNIQYF.